Sequencing of this T cell receptor (beta chain) was carried out in a study of identical twins (dated by TCRdb to the mid-2010s). Looking at the study overall: TCR alpha and beta repertoires from monozygotic twins, unrelated adults of various ages and cord blood were deep-sequenced to test whether fetal clonotypes persist. Replicate twin experiments were performed at different times using different library preparation protocols to rule out contamination.

Every donor was a healthy Caucasian. Three pairs of female monozygotic twins, all aged roughly 18 to 30 years, were included in the twin cohort. Peripheral blood mononuclear cells were the source from which RNA for the TCR libraries was isolated. Libraries were built with 5' RACE. The run used an Illumina HiSeq 2000. Template switching added a universal primer binding site, and the final cDNA carried a unique molecular identifier that allowed TCR cDNA molecules to be counted accurately. First-strand cDNA for TCR alpha and beta chains was synthesized from specific primers in the conserved constant-segment region. To control for contamination, each cDNA library was double barcoded with a SMART-Mk sample barcode plus Illumina barcodes. TruSeq adapter sequences, together with Illumina sample barcodes, were added in two successive PCR steps. Sequencing of the TCR alpha and beta cDNA libraries was done on the Illumina HiSeq platform using custom primers. The source study handled its data this way. MiGEC processed the raw reads to extract unique molecular identifiers, while MiXCR was used to determine the CDR3 positions. Recombination models were inferred per individual with the repgenHMM and IGoR tools using an EM algorithm. Shared clonotypes were analyzed with the tcR package in R, and sharing was normalized by the product of cloneset sizes. Out-of-frame nonproductive sequences were analyzed to study raw recombination free of thymic and clonal selection effects. TCRdb applied fastp at Q25 and MiXCR to the public reads, then kept only in-frame beta chains. Rows merge per CDR3 protein into single entries with the most common DNA and genes. TCRdb, rather than the study authors, made the V and J calls. The sample contains 650,000 to 750,000 distinct CDR3 sequences, 20% to 25% of them found a single time. Roughly 4.3% of the sample comes from the top ten.

The study at large found these results: Excess twin sharing in beta out-of-frame sequences was weaker because fewer shared sequences lowered the signal-to-noise ratio. Invariant T cells such as MAIT and iNKT could partly confound zero-insertion analyses, although diverse VJ usage argued against such confounding for most clonotypes. Because the same donors could not be followed over many years, the conclusions relied on cross-sectional statistical analysis. Out-of-frame TCR alpha sequences shared between twins showed an excess of low generation-probability sequences compared with coincidental sharing between unrelated individuals. Out-of-frame TCR alpha sharing in monozygotic twins was systematically underestimated by recombination models, whereas sharing between unrelated individuals was in agreement with the recombination models. Abundant cord blood beta clonotypes carried fewer insertions; young adult naive repertoires showed a weaker similar trend, while memory repertoires showed none.

The CDR3 runs 14 amino acids, cysteine and phenylalanine included. Of all the DNA, just the CDR3 is kept, 42 bases in frame from base 1. V is trimmed back by 7 bases and J by 6 bases, and the junction contains 8 bases that no gene match accounts for. As encoded in the germline V gene, CDR1 is SGHAT while CDR2 is FQNNGV. Worth noting for this clonotype: No cognate antigen has been identified for it. Base qualities are not provided; no much larger clone lies one nucleotide away.

These data were also filed under a second study, of T cells expressing NK-cell markers. The second paper states: TCR beta-chain repertoires were profiled in sorted CD3+CD56+NKG2C+, CD3+CD56+NKG2C- and CD3+CD56-NKG2C+ T-cell subsets from several donors. Seven of the eight sequenced donors were HCMV-seropositive and one was HCMV-seronegative. In several experiments an anti-gammadeltaTCR antibody was added to restrict sorting to alphabetaTCR-expressing T cells. In several donors, the dominant CD3+CD56+NKG2C+ clonotypes were among the top 10 CD8+ clonotypes and accounted for 1.0-7.0% of CD8+ T cells. Those dominant clonotypes were again the most abundant among CD3+CD56-NKG2C+ cells in several donors, at about 25-65%. Whether the expanded NKG2C-expressing T cell clones were specific for HCMV antigens was left unclear. Randomly selected healthy volunteers, three men and five women, were used as the eight sequenced donors. To determine HCMV serostatus, a commercial ELISA kit was used to detect HCMV-specific IgG in serum. For about 6 donors, bulk peripheral blood T-cell repertoires were additionally sequenced from unsorted PBMC. MIGEC handled demultiplexing of the reads and grouping by UMI, while MiTCR was used to assemble and quantify clonotypes. Only TCR cDNA sequences supported by at least two reads were kept to exclude erroneous sequences. The tcR package was used for downstream repertoire analysis, with clonotypes matched between fractions based on CDR3 nucleotide sequence plus V segment. VDJmatch was used to annotate antigen specificity against VDJdb, with one amino acid substitution allowed in CDR3.

This TCR derives from a woman in her late teens or twenties in good health. The V and J genes are TRBV11-2 and TRBJ1-2; 10 of the junction bases match TRBD1. Sequenced input: PBMCs. The nucleotide sequence reads TGTGCCAGCACCGACAGGGGGCAGAGGGATGGCTACACCTTC. Translated, this is CASTDRGQRDGYTF.